This T cell receptor beta chain was sequenced in a study of early T cells in non-severe SARS-CoV-2 infection. TCRdb reprocessed the 5' RACE reads via MiXCR and lists one record per CDR3 protein. The table records tens of thousands of distinct CDR3 sequences, about 10% of them present only once. This clonotype was detected only a few times. The V and J ends lost 0 bases and 7 bases respectively, with 9 bases between them. CDR3 length equals 13 residues. Germline assignment: CDR1 SGHDN and CDR2 FVKESK. The chain carries TRBV14 and TRBJ1-1; D ambiguous. The receptor's source is an adult who was a healthcare worker with PCR-confirmed SARS-CoV-2 infection or an uninfected control (not recorded which). The sample comprised whole blood. CDR3 sequence: CASSQERSGEAFF. The CDR3 DNA reads TGTGCCAGCAGCCAAGAAAGGTCCGGTGAAGCTTTCTTT.